The rows below give T cell receptor beta chains drawn from one sample of a study of T cells in localized non-small cell lung cancer. Clones were read by immunoSEQ multiplex PCR, and TCRdb kept only the in-frame ones, dropping some. The data contain under 40,000 clones, around 84% of them singletons. Material: peripheral blood, obtained before any cancer treatment. The receptor source for this set is a male donor aged 60 or over with stage II squamous cell lung carcinoma. Each CDR3 is given with its conserved first and last residue. A D gene is named only where the DNA matches it firmly. Not all rows give a size; the values are once, few, many and, for expanded clones, a class.

v_gene	len	j_gene	d_gene	abundance	CDR3aa	CDR3nt
TRBV6-6	11	TRBJ2-5	.	.	CASSYKETQYF	TGTGCCAGCAGTTACAAGGAGACCCAGTACTTC
TRBV7-3	13	TRBJ1-1	.	few	CASSLLVGSEAFF	TGTGCCAGCAGCTTACTGGTGGGGTCTGAAGCTTTCTTT
TRBV19	17	TRBJ1-2	TRBD1	.	CASLTSGTGGKNYGYTF	TGTGCCAGTTTAACCTCCGGGACAGGGGGAAAAAACTATGGCTACACCTTC
TRBV30	13	TRBJ2-5	.	.	CAWSRDRGETQYF	TGTGCCTGGAGTCGGGACCGAGGAGAGACCCAGTACTTC
TRBV29-1	18	TRBJ2-6	.	.	CSVRQLLSIQSRANVLTF	TGCAGCGTTCGCCAACTACTTAGCATACAAAGTCGGGCCAACGTCCTGACTTTC
TRBV11-1	14	TRBJ2-7	TRBD2	few	CASSFPGGAYEQYF	TGTGCCAGCAGCTTTCCGGGGGGGGCCTACGAGCAGTACTTC
TRBV9	14	TRBJ1-2	.	few	CASSGSFLFYGYTF	TGTGCCAGCAGTGGCAGCTTCTTGTTCTATGGCTACACCTTC
TRBV7-2	14	TRBJ2-2	TRBD1	.	CASSQGQGYGELFF	TGTGCCAGCAGCCAGGGACAGGGGTACGGGGAGCTGTTTTTT
TRBV6-1	15	TRBJ1-2	TRBD1	.	CASSGLQGAYRGYTF	TGTGCCAGCAGTGGATTACAGGGGGCATATCGTGGCTACACCTTC
TRBV6-4	13	TRBJ2-5	.	.	CARKLGYQETQYF	TGTGCCAGGAAACTTGGGTACCAAGAGACCCAGTACTTC
TRBV7-2	13	TRBJ2-3	TRBD2	.	CASSLWTSDTQYF	TGTGCCAGCAGCTTATGGACTAGCGATACGCAGTATTTT
TRBV7-2	12	TRBJ2-7	TRBD1	.	CASSSTGNEQYF	TGTGCCAGCAGCTCGACAGGGAACGAGCAGTACTTC
TRBV28	15	TRBJ1-2	.	.	CASRTGTSYFQGYTF	TGTGCCAGCAGGACCGGGACTTCTTATTTCCAAGGCTACACCTTC
TRBV11-2	16	TRBJ2-3	TRBD2	.	CASSLGSGISTDTQYF	TGTGCCAGCAGCTTAGGTAGCGGGATCAGCACAGATACGCAGTATTTT
TRBV19	14	TRBJ2-3	.	.	CATHDQGQADTQYF	TGTGCCACCCACGATCAGGGGCAGGCAGATACGCAGTATTTT
TRBV6-1	15	TRBJ1-5	.	.	CASRSFPAAHQPQHF	TGTGCCAGCAGATCTTTCCCGGCCGCACATCAGCCCCAGCATTTT
TRBV7-3	13	TRBJ2-7	TRBD1	.	CASSPGQGHEQYF	TGTGCCAGCAGCCCCGGACAGGGCCACGAGCAGTACTTC
TRBV13	19	TRBJ2-6	TRBD1	.	CASSEVRRTGSSGANVLTF	TGTGCCAGCAGCGAAGTCCGACGGACAGGGAGCTCTGGGGCCAACGTCCTGACTTTC
TRBV6-1	13	TRBJ2-7	.	.	CASSEPNSYEQYF	TGTGCCAGCAGTGAACCAAACAGCTACGAGCAGTACTTC
TRBV11-3	14	TRBJ1-1	.	.	CASSRHRESTEAFF	TGTGCCAGCAGCAGACACAGGGAATCCACTGAAGCTTTCTTT
TRBV30	13	TRBJ2-3	.	once	CAWSVERTNTQYF	TGTGCCTGGAGTGTAGAGAGGACGAATACGCAGTATTTT
TRBV9	14	TRBJ1-4	TRBD1	few	CASNQQGANEKLFF	TGTGCCAGCAACCAACAGGGGGCTAATGAAAAACTGTTTTTT
TRBV11-1	15	TRBJ2-7	TRBD1	few	CASSLGQGPSYEQYF	TGTGCCAGCAGCTTGGGACAGGGGCCATCCTACGAGCAGTACTTC
TRBV10-2	14	TRBJ1-1	TRBD1	.	CASTRTGGESEAFF	TGCGCCAGCACTCGGACAGGGGGCGAATCTGAAGCTTTCTTT
TRBV25-1	15	TRBJ1-5	TRBD1	.	CASSRSQGDNQPQHF	TGTGCCAGCAGTAGATCACAGGGGGACAATCAGCCCCAGCATTTT
TRBV18	14	TRBJ1-1	.	.	CASSPLNGWTEAFF	TGTGCCAGCTCACCATTAAACGGATGGACTGAAGCTTTCTTT
TRBV28	14	TRBJ2-7	.	.	CASSPPSLTYEQYF	TGTGCCAGCAGTCCCCCCTCTCTCACCTACGAGCAGTACTTC
TRBV2	14	TRBJ2-7	TRBD1	.	CASSWDRPTYEQYF	TGTGCCAGCAGCTGGGACAGGCCCACCTACGAGCAGTACTTC
TRBV11-2	12	TRBJ2-1	.	.	CASSSTTNEQFF	TGTGCCAGCAGCTCAACTACCAATGAGCAGTTCTTC
TRBV2	15	TRBJ1-5	TRBD1	.	CASSAGTEYWQPQHF	TGTGCCAGCAGTGCTGGGACAGAATATTGGCAGCCCCAGCATTTT
TRBV18	14	TRBJ2-5	TRBD2	.	CASSPGLLGETQYF	TGTGCCAGCTCACCGGGACTACTCGGAGAGACCCAGTACTTC
TRBV11-2	16	TRBJ2-5	.	once	CASSSVLGASQETQYF	TGTGCCAGCAGTTCAGTCCTTGGGGCTTCTCAAGAGACCCAGTACTTC
TRBV12-5	18	TRBJ1-3	.	.	CASGLGAGGQRLGNTIYF	TGTGCTAGTGGTTTGGGGGCCGGGGGCCAAAGGCTTGGAAACACCATATATTTT
TRBV7-6	16	TRBJ2-5	.	.	CASSLGQGGVGETQYF	TGTGCCAGCAGCTTAGGGCAGGGTGGTGTGGGTGAGACCCAGTACTTC
TRBV28	12	TRBJ1-2	.	.	CASSLRLYGYTF	TGTGCCAGCAGCCTACGTCTCTATGGCTACACCTTC
TRBV2	15	TRBJ2-1	.	.	CASKARGASYNEQFF	TGTGCCAGCAAAGCTCGGGGGGCCTCCTACAATGAGCAGTTCTTC